A single sample gave rise to the 19 T cell receptor beta chains below, sequenced in a study of OX40 agonist ivuxolimab in advanced cancers. The method behind the library was the immunoSEQ multiplex PCR assay. Here the immuneACCESS table is served through TCRdb, limited to in-frame sequences with V and J called. Missing clones are a known gap in these copies; in checked studies unresolved V genes cover under half, and the rest lacks a known reason. In this sample the table shows about 13,000 clones, around 80% of which occur a single time. The ten top clones hold 36% of the sample. The sample was CD4+ or CD8+ T cells sorted from blood, taken in a trial of the OX40 agonist ivuxolimab. The receptors were sampled from an adult with an advanced solid tumor such as melanoma, head and neck, liver or kidney cancer.

For this clone: An end of the junction does not agree with germline; a read error may underlie this. This chain links TRBV4-1 with TRBJ1-2, with D possibly TRBD1 on 5 matching bases. The germline CDR1 and CDR2 sequences are MGHRA and YSYEKL. The CDR3 runs to 15 residues. CDR3 sequence reads: CASSPLEQAVYGYTF. The CDR3 region has the DNA TGTGCCAGCAGCCCTCTCGAACAGGCCGTTTATGGCTACACCTTC.

This clone qualifies as medium-sized. This sequence joins TRBV5-6 and TRBJ2-3; D uncertain. The CDR3 contains 15 residues. The V end lost 2 bases, the J end lost 0 bases, and 10 bases lay between the germline ends. CDR1 is SGHDT, CDR2 YYEEEE, per germline. The CDR3 DNA reads as TGTGCCAGCAGCTTAGTCGCATTTAGCACAGATACGCAGTATTTT. It yields the protein CASSLVAFSTDTQYF.

J is TRBJ2-3 and V is TRBV6-5; a weak D match, TRBD2 (6 bases). The CDR3 consists of 16 residues. The germline V gene encodes CDR1 MNHEY and CDR2 SVGAGI. V shed 2 bases and J shed 3 bases, with 15 bases lying between them. CDR3 sequence: CASSYLAGSETDTQYF. The DNA of the CDR3 is TGTGCCAGCAGTTACCTAGCCGGGAGCGAGACAGATACGCAGTATTTT.

The genes are TRBV5-1 and TRBJ2-7; D might be TRBD1 or TRBD2, each matching 5 bases. With 5 bases removed from V and 6 bases from J, the gap between germline ends came to 21 bases. Looked up from germline, CDR1 is SGHRS and CDR2 is YFSETQ. The CDR3 is made up of 15 amino acids. DNA of the CDR3: TGCGCCAGCAGTCCATCCGGGACGCAAAGAGGCGAGCAGTACTTC. Translating it yields CASSPSGTQRGEQYF.

The chain recombines TRBV6-5 with TRBJ2-7, with 9 bases fitting TRBD2. The CDR3 is 13 residues long. J gave up 7 bases and V 5 bases, and 6 bases lay outside the gene matches. CDR1 MNHEY and CDR2 SVGAGI come from the germline V gene. The CDR3 nucleotides read TGTGCCAGCAGTGAAGGCGGGAGGGTGGAGCAGTACTTC. This translates into CASSEGGRVEQYF.

V is TRBV4-1 and J is TRBJ1-1; 9 nucleotides align to TRBD1. This CDR3 has 16 amino acids. J lost 0 bases, V lost 5 bases, and 7 bases had no gene match. From germline, CDR1 is MGHRA and CDR2 YSYEKL. CDR3: CASSGPGTGLNTEAFF. In DNA, the CDR3 is TGCGCCAGCAGCGGTCCCGGGACAGGGTTGAACACTGAAGCTTTCTTT.

The chain recombines TRBV6-5 with TRBJ2-1; 7 nucleotides agree with TRBD2. The CDR3 is 15 amino acids. The germline V gene has CDR1 MNHEY and CDR2 SVGAGI. V lost 5 bases and J lost 4; bases outside the gene matches: 8. CDR3 in amino acids: CASSRGASGYNEQFF. The CDR3 coding sequence is TGTGCCAGCAGTCGCGGGGCTAGCGGATACAATGAGCAGTTCTTC.

This clone is classed as medium-sized. The J gene is TRBJ1-1, the V gene TRBV13, with 10 positions matching TRBD1. The CDR3 runs 15 residues. Germline V CDR1 and CDR2: PRHDT, FYEKMQ (reference sequence). Trimming removed 5 bases from V and 5 bases from J; junction bases left unmatched: 8. CDR3 amino acids: CASSTFRQGATEAFF. CDR3 nucleotide sequence: TGTGCCAGCAGCACGTTCCGACAGGGGGCGACTGAAGCTTTCTTT.

V is TRBV28 and J is TRBJ2-3, with TRBD2 as a possible D gene (6 bases). Germline CDR1 is MDHEN and CDR2 is SYDVKM. The V end was cut by 7 bases, the J end by 0 bases, with 11 bases between. The CDR3 is made up of 14 amino acids. CDR3 protein: CASTAGPSTDTQYF. The CDR3 DNA follows: TGTGCCAGCACCGCGGGGCCCAGCACAGATACGCAGTATTTT. The whole variable domain, filled in from reference TRBV28 and TRBJ2-3, reads DVKVTQSSRYLVKRTGEKVFLECVQDMDHENMFWYRQDPGLGLRLIYFSYDVKMKEKGDIPEGYSVSREKKERFSLILESASTNQTSMYLCASTAGPSTDTQYFGPGTRLTVL.

The chain recombines TRBV13 with TRBJ2-7; D ambiguous. Germline values: CDR1 PRHDT, CDR2 FYEKMQ (reference sequence). This CDR3 has 12 residues. Trimming removed 4 bases at V and 0 bases at J, with 4 bases between. CDR3 coding DNA: TGTGCCAGCAGCTCCGGCTCCTACGAGCAGTACTTC. It codes for CASSSGSYEQYF.

The genes are TRBV13 and TRBJ2-1; 9 positions match TRBD1. Germline assignment: CDR1 PRHDT and CDR2 FYEKMQ (reference sequence). The V and J ends lost 3 bases and 5 bases, in that order; junction bases with no gene match: 5. This CDR3 spans 15 amino acids. CDR3 sequence (DNA): TGTGCCAGCAGCTTCTTCGACAGGGGGGACAATGAGCAGTTCTTC. Translated, it gives CASSFFDRGDNEQFF.

The V and J genes are TRBV5-1 and TRBJ2-7, with 7 bases that match TRBD1. V was clipped by 4 bases and J by 6 bases; unmatched bases: 13. CDR1 and CDR2 (germline): SGHRS, YFSETQ. CDR3 length: 15 residues. The CDR3: CASSRGTGALGEQYF. The CDR3 bases are TGCGCCAGCAGCAGGGGTACAGGGGCACTCGGCGAGCAGTACTTC.

The CDR3 region is CASSFFSAGNNQPQHF. CDR3 in DNA: TGTGCCAGCAGTTTTTTTTCGGCAGGGAACAATCAGCCCCAGCATTTT. The chain is built from TRBV28 and TRBJ1-5, with D possibly TRBD1 on 5 matching bases. CDR1 MDHEN and CDR2 SYDVKM come from the germline V gene. Trimming shortened V by 3 bases and J by 3 bases, and 15 bases separated the two germline ends. The length of the CDR3 is 16 residues.

V and J are TRBV29-1 and TRBJ2-7; 8 bases fit TRBD1. V was clipped by 2 bases and J by 5 bases; unmatched bases: 8. In germline, CDR1 is SQVTM, CDR2 ANQGSEA. The CDR3 length is 14 residues. The CDR3 loop reads CSVENADRAHEQYF. Here the CDR3 DNA reads TGCAGCGTTGAAAACGCGGACAGGGCCCACGAGCAGTACTTC.

The gene calls are TRBV29-1 and TRBJ1-1; D is possibly TRBD1 (5 bases). The CDR3 totals 13 residues. Trimming shortened V by 7 bases and J by 1 base, and 13 bases separated the two germline ends. Germline loops: CDR1 SQVTM, CDR2 ANQGSEA. The CDR3 DNA reads as TGCAGCGGCGACGGGGGATCGAACACTGAAGCTTTCTTT. Its protein product is CSGDGGSNTEAFF.

The rearrangement links TRBV29-1 to TRBJ2-7; 10 bases line up with TRBD1. The CDR3 has 13 amino acids. The V gene's germline CDR1 is SQVTM and CDR2 ANQGSEA. The junction had 7 bases not matched to a gene; V was cut back by 5 bases and J by 6 bases. DNA for the CDR3: TGCAGCGTTTGCGGGACAGGGGTTTGCGAGCAGTACTTC. It translates to CSVCGTGVCEQYF.

This clone has just a few counts. The chain uses TRBV10-1 and TRBJ2-5; the match to TRBD1 covers 9 bases. CDR1 is WNHNN, CDR2 SYGVQD, per germline (reference sequence). The CDR3 is 16 amino acids. Trimming took 2 bases from V and 1 from J; bases not matched to a gene: 5. The CDR3 sequence: CASSEVGTGLQETQYF. Here the CDR3 DNA reads TGCGCCAGCAGTGAGGTGGGGACAGGGCTCCAAGAGACCCAGTACTTC.

The V gene is TRBV27, the J gene TRBJ1-4; 7 bases are a match to TRBD1. Losses at the gene ends were 5 bases for V and 7 bases for J; bases not matched to a gene: 7. The germline V gene encodes CDR1 MNHEY and CDR2 SMNVEV (reference sequence). There are 14 residues in the CDR3. The chain's CDR3 is CASSPQGEGEKLFF. The CDR3 nucleotides are TGTGCCAGCAGTCCCCAGGGGGAGGGTGAAAAACTGTTTTTT.

The chain uses TRBV5-1 and TRBJ2-7; no reliable D call. Trimming stripped 1 base from V and 7 bases from J, with 18 bases between. Per germline, CDR1 SGHRS and CDR2 YFSETQ. CDR3 length: 15 amino acids. Here the CDR3 reads CASSLRTADLGEQYF. The CDR3 DNA reads TGCGCCAGCAGCTTGAGGACGGCGGATCTAGGGGAGCAGTACTTC.